This T cell receptor beta chain is drawn from a study of blood T cell repertoires in COVID-19. Across the study: The United States, Italy and Spain supplied acute and convalescent COVID-19 samples. The cDNA or gDNA used as material had been derived from T cells, B-cell-depleted T cells, or PBMCs.

Under the authors' procedure: Estimates of nucleated cell counts were drawn from the amplification of reference gene primers. Profiled with immunoSEQ multiplex PCR; TCRdb holds only in-frame clones, not every one. That table is the source of V, J and clone size, and D and trimming were worked out from the DNA. The sample contains around 130,000 clones, about 89% of which appear only once. CDR1 and CDR2 (germline): SGHNT, YYREEE (reference sequence). The CDR3 loop spans 13 amino acids. The V end was cut by 6 bases, the J end by 10 bases, with 17 bases between. This rearrangement joins TRBV5-4 to TRBJ2-1; D might be TRBD2 (5 bases). This sequence was found in a man aged 50 to 60 with active or convalescent COVID-19. Material: peripheral blood. The CDR3: CASTEALEREQFF. The CDR3 nucleotides read TGTGCCAGCACCGAGGCCCTGGAGCGGGAGCAGTTCTTC.